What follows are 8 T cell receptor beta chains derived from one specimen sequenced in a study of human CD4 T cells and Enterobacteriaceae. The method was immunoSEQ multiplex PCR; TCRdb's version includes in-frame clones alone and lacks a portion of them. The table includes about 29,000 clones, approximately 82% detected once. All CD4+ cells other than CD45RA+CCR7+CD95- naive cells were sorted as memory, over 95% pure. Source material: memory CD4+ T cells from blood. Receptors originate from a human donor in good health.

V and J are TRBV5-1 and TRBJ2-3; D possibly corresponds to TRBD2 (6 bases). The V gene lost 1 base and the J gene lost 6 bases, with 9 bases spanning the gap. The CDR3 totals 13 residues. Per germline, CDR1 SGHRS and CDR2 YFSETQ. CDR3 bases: TGCGCCAGCAGCTTGATACTAGCTGATACGCAGTATTTT. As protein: CASSLILADTQYF. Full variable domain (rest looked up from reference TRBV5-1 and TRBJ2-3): KAGVTQTPRYLIKTRGQQVTLSCSPISGHRSVSWYQQTPGQGLQFLFEYFSETQRNKGNFPGRFSGRQFSNSRSEMNVSTLELGDSALYLCASSLILADTQYFGPGTRLTVL.

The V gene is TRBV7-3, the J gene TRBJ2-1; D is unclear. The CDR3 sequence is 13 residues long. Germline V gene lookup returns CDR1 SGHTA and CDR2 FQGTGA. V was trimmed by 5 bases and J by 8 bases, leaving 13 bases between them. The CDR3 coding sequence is TGTGCCAGCAGCCTAGACCACGGCGATGAGCAGTTCTTC. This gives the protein CASSLDHGDEQFF.

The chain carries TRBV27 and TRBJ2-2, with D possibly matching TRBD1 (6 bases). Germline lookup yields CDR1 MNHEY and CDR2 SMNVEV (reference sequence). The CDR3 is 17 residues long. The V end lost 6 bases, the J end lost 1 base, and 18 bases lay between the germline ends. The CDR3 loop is CASRPNPEGGNTGELFF. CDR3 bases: TGTGCCAGCAGACCAAACCCTGAAGGGGGGAACACCGGGGAGCTGTTTTTT.

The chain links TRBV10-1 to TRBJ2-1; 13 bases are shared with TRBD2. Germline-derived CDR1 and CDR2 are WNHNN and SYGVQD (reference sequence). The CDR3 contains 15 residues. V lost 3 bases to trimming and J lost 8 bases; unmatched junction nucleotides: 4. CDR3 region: CASSEGTSGNHEQFF. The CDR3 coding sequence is TGCGCCAGCAGTGAAGGGACTAGCGGGAACCATGAGCAGTTCTTC.

The CDR3 region is CASGLMRERAKNIQYF. CDR3 nucleotide sequence: TGTGCTAGTGGTTTGATGCGGGAGCGGGCCAAAAACATTCAGTACTTC. The rearrangement joins TRBV12-5 to TRBJ2-4, with 7 bases identical to TRBD2. Germline CDR1 and CDR2: LGHNT and FRNRAP. The trim removed 2 bases at V and 1 base at J, leaving 5 bases unmatched. The CDR3 is 16 amino acids.

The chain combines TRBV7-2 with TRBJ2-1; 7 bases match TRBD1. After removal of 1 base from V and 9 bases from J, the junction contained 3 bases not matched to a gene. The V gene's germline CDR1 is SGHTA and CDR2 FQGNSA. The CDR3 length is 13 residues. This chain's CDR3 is CASSLGQGGEQFF. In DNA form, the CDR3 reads TGTGCCAGCAGCTTAGGACAGGGCGGTGAGCAGTTCTTC.

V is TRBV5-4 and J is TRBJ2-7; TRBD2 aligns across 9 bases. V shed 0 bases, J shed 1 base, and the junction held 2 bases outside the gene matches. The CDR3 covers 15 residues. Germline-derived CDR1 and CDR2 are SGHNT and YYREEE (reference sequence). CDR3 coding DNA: TGTGCCAGCAGCTTGGGACTAGCGGAGTCCTACGAGCAGTACTTC. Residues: CASSLGLAESYEQYF. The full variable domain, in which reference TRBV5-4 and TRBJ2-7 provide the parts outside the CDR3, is ETGVTQSPTHLIKTRGQQVTLRCSSQSGHNTVSWYQQALGQGPQFIFQYYREEENGRGNFPPRFSGLQFPNYSSELNVNALELDDSALYLCASSLGLAESYEQYFGPGTRLTVT.

In DNA, the CDR3 is TGTGCCAGTAGTATAGGAGAACAGGGGAAGACTGAAGCTTTCTTT. Encoded protein: CASSIGEQGKTEAFF. V is TRBV19 and J is TRBJ1-1; 7 bases align to TRBD1. CDR1 LNHDA and CDR2 SQIVND come from the germline V gene (reference sequence). The V gene end was trimmed by 1 base and the J gene end by 5 bases; junction bases not matched to a gene: 7. This CDR3 is 15 amino acids long.